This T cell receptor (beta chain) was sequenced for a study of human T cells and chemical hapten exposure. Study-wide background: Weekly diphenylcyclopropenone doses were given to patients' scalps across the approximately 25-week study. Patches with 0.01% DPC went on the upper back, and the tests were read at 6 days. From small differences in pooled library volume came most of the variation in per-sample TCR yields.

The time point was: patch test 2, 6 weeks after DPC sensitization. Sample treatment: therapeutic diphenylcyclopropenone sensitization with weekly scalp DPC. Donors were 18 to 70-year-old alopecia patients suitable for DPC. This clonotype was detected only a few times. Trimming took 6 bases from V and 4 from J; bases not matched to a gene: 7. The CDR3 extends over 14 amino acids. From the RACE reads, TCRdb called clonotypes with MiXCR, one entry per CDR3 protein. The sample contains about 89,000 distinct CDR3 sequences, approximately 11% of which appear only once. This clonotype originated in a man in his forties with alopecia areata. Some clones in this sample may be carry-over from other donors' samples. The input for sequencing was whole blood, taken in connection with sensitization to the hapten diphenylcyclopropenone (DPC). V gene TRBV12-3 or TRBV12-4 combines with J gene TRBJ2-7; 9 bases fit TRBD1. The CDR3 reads CASSATGGEYEQYF. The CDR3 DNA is TGTGCCAGCAGCGCGACAGGGGGGGAATACGAGCAGTACTTC.